The rows below give T cell receptor beta chains drawn from one sample of a study of OX40 agonist ivuxolimab in advanced cancers. TCRdb's copy holds only in-frame clones and misses some; the assay was immunoSEQ multiplex PCR. The sample has roughly 30,000 clones; roughly 86% are singletons. The sample in question was CD4+ or CD8+ T cells sorted from blood, obtained in a trial of the OX40 agonist ivuxolimab. These receptor sequences come from an adult with an advanced solid tumor such as melanoma, head and neck, liver or kidney cancer. Both conserved end residues are part of each CDR3. D genes are given only for firm matches. The size of a clone is reported for some rows only, either as once, few or many, or as a class for expanded clones.

J: TRBJ2-7; D: -; size: -; V: TRBV18; CDR3: CASSPPGQGAYEQYF; DNA: TGTGCCAGCTCACCACCTGGGCAAGGGGCCTACGAGCAGTACTTC
J: TRBJ1-4; D: -; size: once; V: TRBV7-9; CDR3: CASSLGTGSTNEKLFF; DNA: TGTGCCAGCAGCTTAGGCACAGGATCAACTAATGAAAAACTGTTTTTT
J: TRBJ1-2; D: TRBD1; size: -; V: TRBV28; CDR3: CASSLLPGTGGVYGYTF; DNA: TGTGCCAGCAGTTTATTGCCCGGGACAGGGGGCGTCTATGGCTACACCTTC
J: TRBJ1-2; D: -; size: -; V: TRBV12-5; CDR3: CASGLWGKGYGYTF; DNA: TGTGCTAGTGGTTTGTGGGGGAAAGGCTATGGCTACACCTTC
J: TRBJ2-5; D: -; size: -; V: TRBV9; CDR3: CASSGQQETQYF; DNA: TGTGCCAGCAGCGGACAGCAAGAGACCCAGTACTTC
J: TRBJ2-7; D: TRBD1; size: -; V: TRBV5-6; CDR3: CASSSPGTGLYEQYF; DNA: TGTGCCAGCAGCTCCCCCGGGACAGGGCTCTACGAGCAGTACTTC
J: TRBJ2-3; D: TRBD1; size: -; V: TRBV6-5; CDR3: CASSYGGQGRDTQYF; DNA: TGTGCCAGCAGTTACGGGGGACAGGGACGAGATACGCAGTATTTT
J: TRBJ2-6; D: TRBD1; size: -; V: TRBV6-4; CDR3: CASNGTGTPGANVLTF; DNA: TGTGCCAGCAATGGGACAGGGACGCCTGGGGCCAACGTCCTGACTTTC
J: TRBJ2-7; D: -; size: -; V: TRBV9; CDR3: CASSSEGVGEQYF; DNA: TGTGCCAGCAGCTCGGAGGGAGTCGGCGAGCAGTACTTC
J: TRBJ2-1; D: TRBD1; size: -; V: TRBV7-8; CDR3: CASSLGDRAYNEQFF; DNA: TGTGCCAGCAGCTTGGGAGACAGGGCCTACAATGAGCAGTTCTTC
J: TRBJ1-5; D: -; size: -; V: TRBV21-1; CDR3: CASSVYQPQHF; DNA: TGTGCCAGCAGCGTGTATCAGCCCCAGCATTTT
J: TRBJ2-7; D: -; size: -; V: TRBV27; CDR3: CASTATGPYEQYF; DNA: TGTGCCAGCACCGCAACCGGACCCTACGAGCAGTACTTC
J: TRBJ1-2; D: TRBD1; size: -; V: TRBV28; CDR3: CASRPGTGNGYTF; DNA: TGTGCCAGCAGACCCGGGACAGGGAATGGCTACACCTTC
J: TRBJ2-1; D: -; size: once; V: TRBV19; CDR3: CASSIGSYNEQFF; DNA: TGTGCCAGTAGTATCGGCAGCTACAATGAGCAGTTCTTC
J: TRBJ1-2; D: TRBD1; size: -; V: TRBV30; CDR3: CAWSVPRDRGQGYTF; DNA: TGTGCCTGGAGTGTTCCCCGGGACAGGGGGCAAGGCTACACCTTC
J: TRBJ2-3; D: TRBD1; size: -; V: TRBV14; CDR3: CASSRRGTGGPDTQYF; DNA: TGTGCCAGCAGCCGCCGGGGGACAGGGGGCCCAGATACGCAGTATTTT
J: TRBJ2-1; D: -; size: -; V: TRBV4-1; CDR3: CASSQERINEQFF; DNA: TGCGCCAGCAGCCAAGAAAGAATCAATGAGCAGTTCTTC
J: TRBJ2-7; D: -; size: -; V: TRBV11-2; CDR3: CASSPRDTGSTYEQYF; DNA: TGTGCCAGCAGCCCTCGTGACACGGGTTCTACCTACGAGCAGTACTTC
J: TRBJ1-4; D: TRBD1; size: -; V: TRBV6-5; CDR3: CASSYATGPNEKLFF; DNA: TGTGCCAGCAGTTACGCGACAGGGCCTAATGAAAAACTGTTTTTT
J: TRBJ2-1; D: -; size: once; V: TRBV6-6; CDR3: CASSHNNEQFF; DNA: TGTGCCAGCAGCCATAACAATGAGCAGTTCTTC
J: TRBJ1-6; D: -; size: -; V: TRBV6-6; CDR3: CASSAQTGNSPLHF; DNA: TGTGCCAGCAGTGCCCAGACAGGAAATTCACCCCTCCACTTT
J: TRBJ2-5; D: -; size: -; V: TRBV7-9; CDR3: CASSWEETQYF; DNA: TGTGCCAGCAGCTGGGAAGAGACCCAGTACTTC
J: TRBJ1-6; D: -; size: -; V: TRBV7-9; CDR3: CASSSFTGGSSPLHF; DNA: TGTGCCAGCAGCTCCTTTACCGGGGGTAGTTCACCCCTCCACTTT
J: TRBJ1-6; D: TRBD1; size: -; V: TRBV11-2; CDR3: CASRGGDRVSSPLHF; DNA: TGTGCCAGCAGGGGTGGGGACAGGGTTTCGTCACCCCTCCACTTT
J: TRBJ1-2; D: -; size: -; V: TRBV7-2; CDR3: CASSLGELNGYTF; DNA: TGTGCCAGCAGCTTGGGGGAGCTCAATGGCTACACCTTC
J: TRBJ1-2; D: TRBD1; size: -; V: TRBV27; CDR3: CASSLSWGTGVGYTF; DNA: TGTGCCAGCAGTTTATCGTGGGGGACAGGGGTCGGCTACACCTTC
J: TRBJ1-4; D: TRBD1; size: -; V: TRBV7-9; CDR3: CASSESGTDDEKLFF; DNA: TGTGCCAGCAGCGAAAGCGGGACAGATGATGAAAAACTGTTTTTT
J: TRBJ2-2; D: -; size: -; V: TRBV6-5; CDR3: CASERDTGELFF; DNA: TGTGCCAGCGAGAGGGACACCGGGGAGCTGTTTTTT
J: TRBJ2-2; D: -; size: -; V: TRBV29-1; CDR3: CSVEGRGGYTGELFF; DNA: TGCAGCGTTGAGGGCAGGGGAGGGTACACCGGGGAGCTGTTTTTT
J: TRBJ2-7; D: TRBD1; size: -; V: TRBV11-2; CDR3: CASTFPGGTYEQYF; DNA: TGTGCCAGCACCTTTCCAGGGGGCACGTACGAGCAGTACTTC
J: TRBJ2-5; D: -; size: -; V: TRBV18; CDR3: CASSPDWTDQETQYF; DNA: TGTGCCAGCTCACCAGACTGGACAGACCAAGAGACCCAGTACTTC
J: TRBJ1-1; D: -; size: once; V: TRBV10-3; CDR3: CAISEGGNTEAFF; DNA: TGTGCCATCAGTGAGGGCGGTAACACTGAAGCTTTCTTT
J: TRBJ1-6; D: -; size: -; V: TRBV7-2; CDR3: CASSLSASSPLHF; DNA: TGTGCCAGCAGCTTATCCGCCAGTTCACCCCTCCACTTT
J: TRBJ1-1; D: -; size: -; V: TRBV29-1; CDR3: CSVDDRRVNTEAFF; DNA: TGCAGCGTTGATGACAGGAGAGTGAACACTGAAGCTTTCTTT
J: TRBJ2-2; D: -; size: few; V: TRBV5-4; CDR3: CASTAGGELFF; DNA: TGTGCCAGCACCGCCGGCGGGGAGCTGTTTTTT
J: TRBJ2-5; D: -; size: -; V: TRBV29-1; CDR3: CSVEGGLTNPYQETQYF; DNA: TGCAGCGTTGAAGGTGGACTAACAAACCCTTACCAAGAGACCCAGTACTTC
J: TRBJ1-1; D: -; size: -; V: TRBV5-1; CDR3: CASSLERGETEAFF; DNA: TGCGCCAGCAGCTTGGAGCGGGGGGAGACTGAAGCTTTCTTT
J: TRBJ2-5; D: TRBD1; size: -; V: TRBV6-1; CDR3: CASSGKDRDQETQYF; DNA: TGTGCCAGCAGTGGGAAGGACAGGGATCAAGAGACCCAGTACTTC